The clone carrying this TCR beta chain has a handful of counts. Its antigen is undetermined. This entry is derived from a study of beta chain features in type 1 diabetes. Whole-study results and caveats: Junctions at VDJ sites from type 1 diabetes patients had fewer insertions and more deletions.

The CDR3 has 16 amino acids. V lost 4 bases and J lost 0; bases outside the gene matches: 3. Germline V lookup: CDR1 MRHNA, CDR2 SNTAGT. The entirety of the isolated RNA underwent reverse transcription, so expressed TCRB transcripts were sequenced. The repertoire was sequenced with immunoSEQ multiplex PCR; TCRdb's copy has only in-frame clones and lacks some. The sample yields more than 300,000 clones, about 16% seen once. This clonotype originated in a woman aged 18-29 years in good health. The V gene is TRBV6-4, the J gene TRBJ2-1, with 10 bases that match TRBD1. The sample comprised naive CD4+ T cells from blood. The CDR3 DNA follows: TGTGCCAGCAGTGGTGGGACAGGGGACTCCTACAATGAGCAGTTCTTC. Its protein product is CASSGGTGDSYNEQFF.